The 10 T cell receptor beta chains listed next were all sequenced from one sample in a study of post-analysis software for immune sequencing data (dated by TCRdb to 2013 to 2016). Overall results and qualifications from the work: Significantly higher frequencies in patients than in controls were found for roughly five TRBV segments, including TRBV5-6, TRBV5-1 and TRBV20-1.

No antigen has been assigned to these receptors. Library preparation employed PCR. The reads were generated on an Illumina HiSeq 2500. To reduce PCR and sequencing biases, unique molecular identifiers were built into the TCR beta cDNA libraries. TCRdb redid the processing of the public reads, applying fastp at Q25 and MiXCR, and retained in-frame beta chains. Under each unique CDR3 protein, matching rows form one entry showing the most common genes and DNA. Counted in this sample were 750,000 to 950,000 distinct CDR3 sequences; roughly 50% of them appeared once. The ten largest clones represent roughly 4.4% of the sample. Material for sequencing was blood. The receptors derive from a girl under 18 with multiple sclerosis.

CDR3 sequence reads: CSAGGGLADLTDTQYF. The CDR3 region has the DNA TGCAGTGCTGGGGGAGGGCTAGCGGACCTCACAGATACGCAGTATTTT. This sequence joins TRBV20-1 and TRBJ2-3; 7 bases map to TRBD2. Trimming cost V 5 bases and J 2 bases; bases outside gene matches: 13. Germline CDR1 is DFQATT and CDR2 is SNEGSKA (reference sequence). The CDR3 loop spans 16 amino acids.

V is TRBV9 and J is TRBJ2-1, with 11 bases fitting TRBD2. Trimming at V came to 0 bases and at J to 4 bases, leaving 3 bases not matched to a gene. Germline V CDR1 and CDR2: SGDLS, YYNGEE. There are 16 residues in the CDR3. The CDR3, as DNA: TGTGCCAGCAGCGTAGAGTCTAGCGGGGGGTACAATGAGCAGTTCTTC. It yields the protein CASSVESSGGYNEQFF.

The CDR3 nucleotides read TGTGCCAGCAGTACTTTTACAGGCAATGAGCAGTACTTC. Protein: CASSTFTGNEQYF. The chain is built from TRBV25-1 and TRBJ2-5, with D maybe TRBD1 (5 bases). The CDR3 contains 13 residues. Germline V gene sequence: CDR1 MGHDK, CDR2 SYGVNS. V lost 5 bases, J lost 11 bases, and 18 bases lay in between.

This clonotype was observed a handful of times. This chain connects TRBV24-1 to TRBJ1-2; possible D gene TRBD1, 6 bases. Per the germline V gene, CDR1 is KGHDR and CDR2 is SFDVKD. V lost 4 bases and J 4 bases, leaving 30 bases between the germline ends. CDR3 length: 20 residues. CDR3 in DNA: TGTGCCACCAGTGACGTAACCAGGGGAGCCTCAGAATGGCGCGTCTATGGCTACACCTTC. Translating it yields CATSDVTRGASEWRVYGYTF.

Details on this clonotype: The junction departs from the called germline gene at one end, perhaps through a read error. The chain joins TRBV7-7 to TRBJ2-1; 8 bases are a match to TRBD1. The CDR3 sequence is 13 residues long. Germline lookup yields CDR1 SSHAT and CDR2 FNYEAQ (reference sequence). The CDR3, as DNA: TGTGCTAGCAGTAGTGACAGGGGTGGGGAGCAGTTCTTC. It specifies CASSSDRGGEQFF. The whole variable domain, filled in from reference TRBV7-7 and TRBJ2-1, reads GAGVSQSPRYKVTKRGQDVTLRCDPISSHATLYWYQQALGQGPEFLTYFNYEAQPDKSGLPSDRFSAERPEGSISTLTIQRTEQRDSAMYRCASSSDRGGEQFFGPGTRLTVL.

This chain uses TRBV6-5 with TRBJ2-6; D gene ambiguous. The V and J ends lost 5 bases and 0 bases respectively, with 8 bases between them. This CDR3 contains 15 residues. Germline V gene sequence: CDR1 MNHEY, CDR2 SVGAGI. The CDR3 here is CASSRRNSGANVLTF. The CDR3 bases are TGTGCCAGCAGTCGACGGAACTCTGGGGCCAACGTCCTGACTTTC.

This sequence joins TRBV3-1 and TRBJ2-1, with 7 bases that match TRBD2. CDR1 LGHDT and CDR2 YNNKEL come from the germline V gene (reference sequence). CDR3 length equals 18 residues. The V gene end was trimmed by 4 bases and the J gene end by 2 bases; junction bases not matched to a gene: 14. The CDR3 sequence: CASSPTFDIGRPYNEQFF. The CDR3 DNA follows: TGTGCCAGCAGCCCTACCTTCGATATCGGGAGGCCCTACAATGAGCAGTTCTTC.

The chain couples TRBV29-1 to TRBJ1-1, with D perhaps TRBD1 (5 bases). V was pared by 7 bases and J by 3 bases, with 15 bases between. CDR1 SQVTM and CDR2 ANQGSEA come from the germline V gene. This CDR3 has 13 residues. The CDR3: CSARTTGDTEAFF. The CDR3 DNA is TGCAGCGCTCGGACTACAGGCGACACTGAAGCTTTCTTT.

The V and J genes are TRBV5-1 and TRBJ1-6, with D maybe TRBD1 (5 bases). The V gene's germline CDR1 is SGHRS and CDR2 YFSETQ. The CDR3 loop spans 15 amino acids. V lost 6 bases and J 7 bases, leaving 17 bases between the germline ends. The CDR3 DNA reads as TGCGCCAGCACCTTATCGGGGACTCTAAATTCACCCCTCCACTTT. Translated: CASTLSGTLNSPLHF.

This clonotype has just one count. This chain joins TRBV7-9 and TRBJ1-5; TRBD1 might be the D (6 bases). The CDR3 runs 13 residues. Germline CDR1 is SEHNR and CDR2 is FQNEAQ (reference sequence). Trimming shortened V by 5 bases and J by 11 bases, and 16 bases separated the two germline ends. CDR3 residues: CASSQGSSGAQHF. The DNA for the CDR3 is TGTGCCAGCAGCCAGGGCTCCTCAGGGGCCCAGCATTTT.